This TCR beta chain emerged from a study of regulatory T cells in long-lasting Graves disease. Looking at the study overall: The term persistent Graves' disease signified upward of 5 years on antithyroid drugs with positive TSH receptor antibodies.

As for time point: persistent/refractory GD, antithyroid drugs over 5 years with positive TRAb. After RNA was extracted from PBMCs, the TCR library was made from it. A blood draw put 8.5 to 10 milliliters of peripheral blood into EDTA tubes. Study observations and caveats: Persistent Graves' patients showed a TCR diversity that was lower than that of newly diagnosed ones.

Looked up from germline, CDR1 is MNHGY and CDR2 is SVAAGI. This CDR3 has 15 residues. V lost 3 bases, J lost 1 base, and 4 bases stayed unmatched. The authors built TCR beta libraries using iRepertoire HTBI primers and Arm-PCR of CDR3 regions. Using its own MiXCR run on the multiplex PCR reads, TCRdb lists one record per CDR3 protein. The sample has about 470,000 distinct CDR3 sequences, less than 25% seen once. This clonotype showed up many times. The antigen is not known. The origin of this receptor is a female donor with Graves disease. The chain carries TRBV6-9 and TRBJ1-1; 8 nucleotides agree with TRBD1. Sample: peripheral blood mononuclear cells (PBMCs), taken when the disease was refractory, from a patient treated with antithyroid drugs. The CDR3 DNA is TGTGCCAGCAGTTACTCAGGGACAGGGAACACTGAAGCTTTCTTT. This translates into CASSYSGTGNTEAFF.